The rows below give T cell receptor beta chains drawn from one sample of a study of control samples from healthy donors and cancer patients. TCRdb's table, derived via immunoSEQ multiplex PCR, lists solely in-frame clones and lacks some. The sample yields about 140,000 clones, around 90% seen once. Sequenced input: blood. These TCRs come from a young man in good health. CDR3s include the opening cysteine and the closing phenylalanine or tryptophan. The D gene is left open where the match is weak. Size is omitted from some rows. Given values are once, few, many or a class for expanded clones.

v_gene: TRBV24-1
abundance: -
j_gene: TRBJ1-1
d_gene: -
CDR3aa: CATSQPGGTEAFF
CDR3nt: TGTGCCACCAGCCAACCTGGGGGGACTGAAGCTTTCTTT

v_gene: TRBV9
abundance: -
j_gene: TRBJ1-3
d_gene: -
CDR3aa: CASSVNGLGNTIYF
CDR3nt: TGTGCCAGCAGCGTCAACGGACTGGGAAACACCATATATTTT

v_gene: TRBV19
abundance: -
j_gene: TRBJ1-2
d_gene: TRBD1
CDR3aa: CASTRQGAGYTF
CDR3nt: TGTGCCAGTACTAGGCAGGGGGCCGGCTACACCTTC

v_gene: TRBV5-1
abundance: -
j_gene: TRBJ2-2
d_gene: TRBD1
CDR3aa: CASSRETGGANTGELFF
CDR3nt: TGCGCCAGCAGCAGAGAAACAGGGGGCGCGAACACCGGGGAGCTGTTTTTT

v_gene: TRBV4-2
abundance: -
j_gene: TRBJ1-2
d_gene: -
CDR3aa: CASSQEGQHYGYTF
CDR3nt: TGTGCCAGCAGCCAAGAGGGTCAGCACTATGGCTACACCTTC

v_gene: TRBV3-1/TRBV3-2
abundance: once
j_gene: TRBJ1-2
d_gene: -
CDR3aa: CASSQVGSDGYTF
CDR3nt: TGTGCCAGCAGCCAAGTAGGGTCAGATGGCTACACCTTC

v_gene: TRBV9
abundance: -
j_gene: TRBJ2-1
d_gene: TRBD2
CDR3aa: CASSVGGGTSGYNEQFF
CDR3nt: TGTGCCAGCAGCGTAGGAGGCGGGACTAGCGGGTACAATGAGCAGTTCTTC

v_gene: TRBV15
abundance: once
j_gene: TRBJ1-1
d_gene: -
CDR3aa: CATSREHVTGAFF
CDR3nt: TGTGCCACCAGCAGAGAACACGTCACTGGAGCTTTCTTT

v_gene: TRBV30
abundance: -
j_gene: TRBJ2-1
d_gene: TRBD2
CDR3aa: CGGSSYNEQFF
CDR3nt: TGCGGGGGGAGCTCCTACAATGAGCAGTTCTTC

v_gene: TRBV30
abundance: -
j_gene: TRBJ1-2
d_gene: TRBD1
CDR3aa: CASTPGTGAYGYTF
CDR3nt: TGTGCCTCTACTCCCGGGACAGGGGCCTATGGCTACACCTTC

v_gene: TRBV19
abundance: once
j_gene: TRBJ1-1
d_gene: TRBD1
CDR3aa: CASSPSPGGRTEAFF
CDR3nt: TGTGCCAGTAGTCCAAGCCCAGGGGGCCGAACTGAAGCTTTCTTT

v_gene: TRBV28
abundance: -
j_gene: TRBJ1-5
d_gene: -
CDR3aa: CASSLGPGGNQPQHF
CDR3nt: TGTGCCAGCAGTTTGGGACCAGGAGGCAATCAGCCCCAGCATTTT

v_gene: TRBV28
abundance: -
j_gene: TRBJ1-1
d_gene: TRBD1
CDR3aa: CASSLDRVNTEAFF
CDR3nt: TGTGCCAGCAGTTTGGACAGGGTGAACACTGAAGCTTTCTTT

v_gene: TRBV5-1
abundance: -
j_gene: TRBJ2-3
d_gene: TRBD2
CDR3aa: CASRFDSGASDTQYF
CDR3nt: TGCGCCAGCAGGTTTGACAGCGGGGCATCAGATACGCAGTATTTT

v_gene: TRBV7-9
abundance: -
j_gene: TRBJ1-1
d_gene: -
CDR3aa: CASSPLLQGRDTEAFF
CDR3nt: TGTGCCAGCAGCCCACTGCTGCAGGGAAGGGACACTGAAGCTTTCTTT

v_gene: TRBV18
abundance: -
j_gene: TRBJ1-6
d_gene: -
CDR3aa: CASSPESHSPLHF
CDR3nt: TGTGCCAGCTCACCCGAGTCCCATTCACCCCTCCACTTT

v_gene: TRBV12-5
abundance: -
j_gene: TRBJ1-1
d_gene: TRBD1
CDR3aa: CASGFARQGGTEAFF
CDR3nt: TGTGCTAGTGGTTTTGCCAGACAGGGAGGCACTGAAGCTTTCTTT

v_gene: TRBV7-6
abundance: once
j_gene: TRBJ1-1
d_gene: -
CDR3aa: CASSLATDGGNTEAFF
CDR3nt: TGTGCCAGCAGCTTAGCAACCGACGGGGGGAACACTGAAGCTTTCTTT

v_gene: TRBV9
abundance: -
j_gene: TRBJ2-1
d_gene: TRBD2
CDR3aa: CASSVDAGGYNEQFF
CDR3nt: TGTGCCAGCAGCGTAGATGCGGGGGGGTACAATGAGCAGTTCTTC

v_gene: TRBV5-1
abundance: once
j_gene: TRBJ1-1
d_gene: -
CDR3aa: CASSLAGIPTEAFF
CDR3nt: TGCGCCAGCAGCTTGGCCGGGATCCCCACTGAAGCTTTCTTT

v_gene: TRBV9
abundance: -
j_gene: TRBJ1-4
d_gene: -
CDR3aa: CASSEGGDSEKLFF
CDR3nt: TGTGCCAGCAGCGAGGGAGGGGATAGCGAAAAACTGTTTTTT

v_gene: TRBV2
abundance: -
j_gene: TRBJ2-2
d_gene: TRBD2
CDR3aa: CASSDGLAGGAGAGELFF
CDR3nt: TGTGCCAGCAGTGATGGGCTAGCGGGGGGGGCGGGCGCCGGGGAGCTGTTTTTT

v_gene: TRBV21-1
abundance: -
j_gene: TRBJ1-3
d_gene: -
CDR3aa: CASSRQGSGKHSGNTIYF
CDR3nt: TGTGCCAGCAGCCGACAGGGTTCGGGGAAACACTCTGGAAACACCATATATTTT

v_gene: TRBV9
abundance: -
j_gene: TRBJ1-3
d_gene: -
CDR3aa: CASSQIAGNTIYF
CDR3nt: TGTGCCAGCAGCCAAATTGCTGGAAACACCATATATTTT

v_gene: TRBV5-1
abundance: -
j_gene: TRBJ1-1
d_gene: TRBD1
CDR3aa: CASSLGDRAGTEAFF
CDR3nt: TGCGCCAGCAGCTTGGGGGACAGGGCGGGGACTGAAGCTTTCTTT

v_gene: TRBV7-9
abundance: once
j_gene: TRBJ2-3
d_gene: -
CDR3aa: CASSPRRGLTDTQYF
CDR3nt: TGTGCCAGCAGTCCGAGGAGGGGGTTGACAGATACGCAGTATTTT

v_gene: TRBV19
abundance: -
j_gene: TRBJ1-2
d_gene: TRBD1
CDR3aa: CASSTYRGDGYTF
CDR3nt: TGTGCCAGTAGTACCTACAGGGGGGATGGCTACACCTTC

v_gene: TRBV30
abundance: -
j_gene: TRBJ2-1
d_gene: -
CDR3aa: CAWSRTSSYNEQFF
CDR3nt: TGTGCCTGGAGTCGAACTAGCTCCTACAATGAGCAGTTCTTC

v_gene: TRBV2
abundance: -
j_gene: TRBJ1-1
d_gene: -
CDR3aa: CASRQGAREAFF
CDR3nt: TGTGCCAGCAGACAAGGGGCTAGGGAAGCTTTCTTT

v_gene: TRBV9
abundance: -
j_gene: TRBJ2-2
d_gene: -
CDR3aa: CASSVVIGNTGELFF
CDR3nt: TGTGCCAGCAGCGTAGTTATCGGTAACACCGGGGAGCTGTTTTTT

v_gene: TRBV5-8
abundance: -
j_gene: TRBJ1-6
d_gene: -
CDR3aa: CASSLRVDSPLHF
CDR3nt: TGTGCCAGCAGCTTACGGGTTGATTCACCCCTCCACTTT

v_gene: TRBV7-9
abundance: -
j_gene: TRBJ2-7
d_gene: -
CDR3aa: CASSPGPLKDEQYF
CDR3nt: TGTGCCAGCAGCCCGGGACCGCTCAAGGACGAGCAGTACTTC

v_gene: TRBV29-1
abundance: -
j_gene: TRBJ2-3
d_gene: -
CDR3aa: CSVEVEAYGDTQYF
CDR3nt: TGCAGCGTTGAAGTAGAAGCGTATGGAGATACGCAGTATTTT

v_gene: TRBV19
abundance: -
j_gene: TRBJ1-5
d_gene: -
CDR3aa: CASNWQGYSNQPQHF
CDR3nt: TGTGCCAGTAATTGGCAGGGGTACAGCAATCAGCCCCAGCATTTT

v_gene: TRBV6-1
abundance: -
j_gene: TRBJ1-2
d_gene: -
CDR3aa: CASSDGDNYYGYTF
CDR3nt: TGTGCCAGCAGTGACGGCGACAATTACTATGGCTACACCTTC

v_gene: TRBV12-5
abundance: -
j_gene: TRBJ2-1
d_gene: TRBD2
CDR3aa: CASGLVSPLTSGGDNEQFF
CDR3nt: TGTGCTAGTGGTTTGGTCTCCCCCCTGACTAGCGGGGGGGACAATGAGCAGTTCTTC

v_gene: TRBV11-2
abundance: -
j_gene: TRBJ2-1
d_gene: -
CDR3aa: CASSLVDLSPYNEQFF
CDR3nt: TGTGCCAGCAGCTTAGTAGACCTATCCCCCTACAATGAGCAGTTCTTC